The entry below gives a single T cell receptor (beta chain) sequence along with its context. This sample is part of a study of blood T cell repertoires in COVID-19. Libraries were prepared by immunoSEQ multiplex PCR; TCRdb keeps only in-frame clonotypes and omits some of them. The profile covers more than 250,000 clones, with roughly 83% appearing a single time and about 4.9% taken by the ten largest. The CDR3 is 13 amino acids. Germline V gives CDR1 LNHDA, CDR2 SQIVND (reference sequence). Trimming left V 2 bases short and J 9 bases short, with 13 bases between. Sequencing used peripheral blood. This chain connects TRBV19 to TRBJ2-5; maybe TRBD2 (5 bases). The sequence derives from a man in his fifties or sixties who had recovered from COVID-19. CDR3 region: CASSISFPGAQYF. CDR3 DNA sequence: TGTGCCAGTAGTATATCCTTTCCCGGGGCCCAGTACTTC.